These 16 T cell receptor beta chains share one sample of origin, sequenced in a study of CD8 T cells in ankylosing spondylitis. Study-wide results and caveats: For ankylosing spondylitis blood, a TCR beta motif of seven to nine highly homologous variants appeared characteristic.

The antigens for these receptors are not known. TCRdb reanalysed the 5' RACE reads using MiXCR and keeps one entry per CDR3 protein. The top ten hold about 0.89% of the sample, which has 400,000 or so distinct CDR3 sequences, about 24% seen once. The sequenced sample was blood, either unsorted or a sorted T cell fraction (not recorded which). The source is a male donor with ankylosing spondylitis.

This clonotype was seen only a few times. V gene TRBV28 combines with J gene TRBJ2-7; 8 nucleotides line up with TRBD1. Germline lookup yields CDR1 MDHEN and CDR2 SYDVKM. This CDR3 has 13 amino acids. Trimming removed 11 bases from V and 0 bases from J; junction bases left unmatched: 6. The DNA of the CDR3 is TGTGCCTTAGGACAGGGACCCTCCTACGAGCAGTACTTC. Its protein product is CALGQGPSYEQYF.

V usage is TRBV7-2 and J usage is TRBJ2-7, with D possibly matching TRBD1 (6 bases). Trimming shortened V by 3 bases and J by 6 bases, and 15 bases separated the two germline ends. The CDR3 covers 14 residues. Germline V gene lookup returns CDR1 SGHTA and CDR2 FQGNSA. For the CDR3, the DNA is TGTGCCAGCAGCTTTGGAACCAGGGGAATCGAGCAGTACGTC. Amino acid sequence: CASSFGTRGIEQYV.

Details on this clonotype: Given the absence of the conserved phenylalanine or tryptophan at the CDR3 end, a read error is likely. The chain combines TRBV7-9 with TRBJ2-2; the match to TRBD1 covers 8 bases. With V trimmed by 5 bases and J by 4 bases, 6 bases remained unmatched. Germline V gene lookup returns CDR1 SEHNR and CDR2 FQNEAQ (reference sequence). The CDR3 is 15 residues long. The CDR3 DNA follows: TGTGCCAGCAGCATCGGACAGGGAGGCACCGGGGAGCTGTTTCTT. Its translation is CASSIGQGGTGELFL.

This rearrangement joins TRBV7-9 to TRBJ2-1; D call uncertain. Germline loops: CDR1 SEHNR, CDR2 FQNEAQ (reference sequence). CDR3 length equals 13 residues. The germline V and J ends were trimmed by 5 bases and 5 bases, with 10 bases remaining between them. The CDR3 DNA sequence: TGTGCCAGCAGCACCCGACAAGACAATGAGCAGTTCTTC. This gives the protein CASSTRQDNEQFF.

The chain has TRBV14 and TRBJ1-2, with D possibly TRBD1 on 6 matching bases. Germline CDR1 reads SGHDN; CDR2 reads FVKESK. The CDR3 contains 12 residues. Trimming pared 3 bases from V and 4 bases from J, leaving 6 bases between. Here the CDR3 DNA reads TGTGCCAGCAGCCAGGACAGCTATGGCTACACCTTC. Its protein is CASSQDSYGYTF.

The CDR3 nucleotides read TGCAGTGCTGGGGACAGGGGCGAGCCCCAGCATTTT. Translated, it gives CSAGDRGEPQHF. The V call is TRBV20-1, the J call TRBJ1-5, with 10 bases lining up with TRBD1. V gave up 5 bases and J gave up 8 bases; unmatched junction bases: 3. Germline CDR1 is DFQATT and CDR2 is SNEGSKA (reference sequence). There are 12 residues in the CDR3.

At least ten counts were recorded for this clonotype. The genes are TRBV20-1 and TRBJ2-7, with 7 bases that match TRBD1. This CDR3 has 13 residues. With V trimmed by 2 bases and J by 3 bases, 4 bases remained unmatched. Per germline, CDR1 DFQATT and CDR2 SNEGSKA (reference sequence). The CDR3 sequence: CSARRTGVYEQYF. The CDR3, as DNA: TGCAGTGCTAGACGCACAGGGGTCTACGAGCAGTACTTC.

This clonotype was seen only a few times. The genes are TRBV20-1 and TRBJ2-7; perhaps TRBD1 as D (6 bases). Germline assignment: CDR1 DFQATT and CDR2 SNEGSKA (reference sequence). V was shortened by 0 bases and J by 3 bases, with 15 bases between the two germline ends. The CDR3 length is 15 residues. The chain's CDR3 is CSARDRGGQLYEQYF. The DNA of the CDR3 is TGCAGTGCTAGAGATAGAGGGGGTCAACTCTACGAGCAGTACTTC.

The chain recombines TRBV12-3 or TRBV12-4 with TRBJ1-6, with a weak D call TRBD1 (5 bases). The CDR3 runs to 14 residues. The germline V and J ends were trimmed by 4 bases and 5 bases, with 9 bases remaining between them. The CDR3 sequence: CASSSGVDNSPLHF. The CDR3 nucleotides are TGTGCCAGCAGTTCGGGGGTAGATAATTCACCCCTCCACTTT.

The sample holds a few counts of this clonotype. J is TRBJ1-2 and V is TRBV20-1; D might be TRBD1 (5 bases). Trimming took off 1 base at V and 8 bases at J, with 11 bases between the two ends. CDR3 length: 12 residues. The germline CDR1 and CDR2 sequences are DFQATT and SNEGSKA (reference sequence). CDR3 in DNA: TGCAGTGCTAGAGCCCGGGACTGGGGCTACACCTTC. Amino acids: CSARARDWGYTF.

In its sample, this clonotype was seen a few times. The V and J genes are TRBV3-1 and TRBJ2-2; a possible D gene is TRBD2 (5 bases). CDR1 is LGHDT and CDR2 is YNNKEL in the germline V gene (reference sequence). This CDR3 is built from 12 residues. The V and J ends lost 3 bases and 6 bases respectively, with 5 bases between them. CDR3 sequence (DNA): TGTGCCAGCAGCCACGGGGCCGGGGAGCTGTTTTTT. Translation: CASSHGAGELFF.

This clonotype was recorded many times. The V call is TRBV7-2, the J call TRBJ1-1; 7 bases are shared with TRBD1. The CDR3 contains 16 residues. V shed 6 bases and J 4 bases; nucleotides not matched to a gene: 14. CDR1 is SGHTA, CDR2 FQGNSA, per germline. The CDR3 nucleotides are TGTGCCAGCAGAAAGGCGACAGGGTTTGAAGGCACTGAAGCTTTCTTT. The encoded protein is CASRKATGFEGTEAFF.

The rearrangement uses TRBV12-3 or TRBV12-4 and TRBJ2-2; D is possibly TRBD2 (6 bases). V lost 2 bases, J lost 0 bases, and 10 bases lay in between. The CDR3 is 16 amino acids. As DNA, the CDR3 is TGTGCCAGCAGTTTAAGGGTAGCGGCGAACACCGGGGAGCTGTTTTTT. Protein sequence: CASSLRVAANTGELFF.

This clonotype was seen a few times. The CDR3 DNA sequence: TGCAGTGCTAGAGGGGGGAGCGGGAGCTCCTACGAGCAGTACTTC. It is translated as CSARGGSGSSYEQYF. This chain connects TRBV20-1 to TRBJ2-7; 8 bases line up with TRBD2. With 1 base clipped from V and 0 bases from J, the junction kept 5 bases outside the gene matches. Germline assignment: CDR1 DFQATT and CDR2 SNEGSKA (reference sequence). This CDR3 has 15 residues.

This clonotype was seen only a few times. CDR3 loop: CASSLQGMDTGELFF. The CDR3 DNA sequence: TGTGCCAGCAGTCTACAGGGGATGGACACCGGGGAGCTGTTTTTT. The rearrangement uses TRBV6-5 and TRBJ2-2, with 7 bases fitting TRBD1. The CDR3 is 15 residues long. Trimming removed 5 bases from V and 3 bases from J; junction bases left unmatched: 6. Germline V CDR1 and CDR2: MNHEY, SVGAGI.

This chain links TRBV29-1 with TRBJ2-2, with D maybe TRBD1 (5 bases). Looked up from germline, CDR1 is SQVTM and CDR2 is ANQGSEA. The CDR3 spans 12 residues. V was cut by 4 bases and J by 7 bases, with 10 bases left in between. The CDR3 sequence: CSVGTFLGELFF. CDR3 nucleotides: TGCAGCGTTGGGACATTTCTCGGGGAGCTGTTTTTT.